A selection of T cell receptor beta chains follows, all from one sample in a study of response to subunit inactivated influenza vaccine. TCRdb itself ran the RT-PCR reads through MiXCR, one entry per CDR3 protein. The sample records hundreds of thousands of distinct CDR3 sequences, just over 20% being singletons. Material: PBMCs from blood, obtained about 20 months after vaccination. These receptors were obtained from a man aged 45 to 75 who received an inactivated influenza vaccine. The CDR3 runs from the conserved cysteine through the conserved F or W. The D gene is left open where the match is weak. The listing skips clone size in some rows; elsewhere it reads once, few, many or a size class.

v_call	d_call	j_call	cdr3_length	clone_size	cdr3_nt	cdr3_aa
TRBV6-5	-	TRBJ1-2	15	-	TGTGCCAGCAGTTACTCAGTCACGGGAAGGCGAGGCTACACCTTC	CASSYSVTGRRGYTF
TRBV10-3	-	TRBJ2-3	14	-	TGTGCCATCAGCAAGACGGGGGAGACAGATACGCAGTATTTT	CAISKTGETDTQYF
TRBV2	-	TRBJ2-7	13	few	TGTGCCAGCCACAGGGAGGGATGGTACGAGCAGTACTTC	CASHREGWYEQYF
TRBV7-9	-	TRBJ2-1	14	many	TGTGCCAGCAGGTCCGGGACTCATAACAATGAGCAGTTCTTC	CASRSGTHNNEQFF
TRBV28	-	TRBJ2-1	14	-	TGTGCCAGCACATTGGGGCAGGGCTACAATGAGCAGTTCTTC	CASTLGQGYNEQFF
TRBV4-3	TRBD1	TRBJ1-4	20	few	TGCGCCAGCAGCCAAGATTTCGGTGGCGGGACAGGGGCAACTAATGAAAAACTGTTTTTT	CASSQDFGGGTGATNEKLFF
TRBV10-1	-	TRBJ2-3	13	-	TGCGCCAGCAGTGCAGGGGCGGTGGATACGCAGTATTTT	CASSAGAVDTQYF
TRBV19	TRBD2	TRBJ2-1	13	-	TGTGCCAGTAGCGCGGGAGTTGGGAATGAGCAGTTCTTC	CASSAGVGNEQFF
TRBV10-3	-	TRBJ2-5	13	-	TGTGCCATCAGTGGTGCTAGGGGAGAGACCCAGTACTTC	CAISGARGETQYF
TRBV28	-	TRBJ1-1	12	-	TGTGCCAGCAGGGAGAGGAACACTGAAGCTTTCTTT	CASRERNTEAFF
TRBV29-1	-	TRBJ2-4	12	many	TGCAGCGTTGAAGACAGGGGCAACATTCAGTACTTC	CSVEDRGNIQYF
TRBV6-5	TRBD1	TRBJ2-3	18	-	TGTGCCAGCAGTTACGACCAACGACAGGGGATTAGCACAGATACGCAGTATTTT	CASSYDQRQGISTDTQYF
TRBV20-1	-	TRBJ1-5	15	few	TGCAGTGCTATAGTACGGCGGGATAGCAATCAGCCCCAGCATTTT	CSAIVRRDSNQPQHF
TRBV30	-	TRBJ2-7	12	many	TGTGCCTGGAGCGAAACAGGGAGCGAGCAGTACTTC	CAWSETGSEQYF
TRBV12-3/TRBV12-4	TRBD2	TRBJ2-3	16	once	TGTGCCAGCCTAATTGGGAGGCGGGGGGGCGAAGATACGCAGTATTTT	CASLIGRRGGEDTQYF
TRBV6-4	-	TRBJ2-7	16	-	TGTGCCAGCAGTGACGACGTTACAGATATTGCCTACGAGCAGTACTTC	CASSDDVTDIAYEQYF
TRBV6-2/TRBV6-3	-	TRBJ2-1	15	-	TGTGCCAGCAACGGGGGCCAACCTTCCTACAATGAGCAGTTCTTC	CASNGGQPSYNEQFF
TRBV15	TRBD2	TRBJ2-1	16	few	TGTGCCACCAGCGGAACCGGGACTAGCGGGAACAATGAGCAGTTCTTC	CATSGTGTSGNNEQFF
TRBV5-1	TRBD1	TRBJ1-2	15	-	TGCGCCAGCAGCGACCTCCGGGGGACAGGGGATGGCTACACCTTC	CASSDLRGTGDGYTF
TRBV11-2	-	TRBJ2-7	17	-	TGTGCCAGCAGCGCTACAACCCCGGGACTCAGAGGTACGATGCAGTACTTC	CASSATTPGLRGTMQYF
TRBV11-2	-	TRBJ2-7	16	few	TGTGCCAGCAGCTTAGATATCTCGGCAGCCTCCTACGAGCAGTACTTC	CASSLDISAASYEQYF
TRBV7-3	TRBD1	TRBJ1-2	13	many	TGTGCCAGCAGCTCCCGACAGGGGGATGGCTACACCTTC	CASSSRQGDGYTF
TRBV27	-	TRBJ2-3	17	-	TGTGCCAGCAGTTTATTAGGGCCAGGGGCCAGCACAGATACGCAGTATTTT	CASSLLGPGASTDTQYF
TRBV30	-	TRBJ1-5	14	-	TGTGCCTGGAGTGTTGTGGGGAACAATCAGCCCCAGCATTTT	CAWSVVGNNQPQHF
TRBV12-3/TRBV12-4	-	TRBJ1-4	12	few	TGTGCCAGCAGTTTGTTCGATGAAAAACTGTTTTTT	CASSLFDEKLFF
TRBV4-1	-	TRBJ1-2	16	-	TGCGCCAGCAGCCCAGGGCCCCCAGGGACAAACTATGGCTACACCTTC	CASSPGPPGTNYGYTF
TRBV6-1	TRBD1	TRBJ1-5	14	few	TGTGCCAGCAACGACAGGGATAGCAATCAGCCCCAGCATTTT	CASNDRDSNQPQHF
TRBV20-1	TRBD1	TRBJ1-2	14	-	TGCAGTGCTCTACGCCCCGGGACAGGATATGGCTACACCTTC	CSALRPGTGYGYTF
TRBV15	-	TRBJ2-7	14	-	TGTGCCACCAGCAGAGATAAGCGGGCCTCGTCTCAGTACTTC	CATSRDKRASSQYF
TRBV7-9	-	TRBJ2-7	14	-	TGTGCCAGCAGCTTAGCTGTGACACACTACGAGCAGTACTTC	CASSLAVTHYEQYF
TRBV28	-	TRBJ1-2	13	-	TGTGCCAGCAGTTTATTCGGGGGCAATGGCTACACCTTC	CASSLFGGNGYTF
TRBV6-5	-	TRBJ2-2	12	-	TGTGCCAGCAGCGATTGGCCCGGGGAGCTGTTTTTT	CASSDWPGELFF
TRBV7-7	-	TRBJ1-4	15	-	TGTGCCAGCAGCTTCAGGGGAACGACTAATGAAAAACTGTTTTTT	CASSFRGTTNEKLFF
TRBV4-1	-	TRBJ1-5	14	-	TGCGCCAGCAGCCAACTTTCGGGGAATCAGCCCCAGCATTTT	CASSQLSGNQPQHF
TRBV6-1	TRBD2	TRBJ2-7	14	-	TGTGCCAGCAGTGTGACTAGCGTCTCCTACGAGCAGTACTTC	CASSVTSVSYEQYF
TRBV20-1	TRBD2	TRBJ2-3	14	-	TGCAGTGCTAGAGTAGCGGGGCCAACAGATACGCAGTATTTT	CSARVAGPTDTQYF
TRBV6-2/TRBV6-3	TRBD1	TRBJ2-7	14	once	TGTGCCAGCATTCAAACAGGGGCGCCCTACGAGCAGTACTTC	CASIQTGAPYEQYF
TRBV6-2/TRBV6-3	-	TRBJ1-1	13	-	TGTGCCAGCAGTCCCCAAACCAGGCCTGAAGCTTTCTTT	CASSPQTRPEAFF
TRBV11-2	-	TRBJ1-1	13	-	TGTGCCAGCAGCTTAGATATATGGACTGAAGCTTTCTTT	CASSLDIWTEAFF
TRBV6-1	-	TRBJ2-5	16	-	TGTGCCAGCAGTAGTTGGGGCGGGGAGTACCAAGAGACCCAGTACTTC	CASSSWGGEYQETQYF
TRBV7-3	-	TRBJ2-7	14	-	TGTGCCAGCAGCTTGGGGGGAGGAGAGTACGAGCAGTACTTC	CASSLGGGEYEQYF
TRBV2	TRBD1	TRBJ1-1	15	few	TGTGCCAGCAGTGAAGCACAGGGGGGTTTCACTGAAGCTTTCTTT	CASSEAQGGFTEAFF
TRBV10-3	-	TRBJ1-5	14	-	TGTGCCATCAGTGATGAACTGAGGAATCAGCCCCAGCATTTT	CAISDELRNQPQHF
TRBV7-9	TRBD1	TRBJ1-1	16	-	TGTGCCAGCAGCACGGGACAGGGCCGTCGGAACACTGAAGCTTTCTTT	CASSTGQGRRNTEAFF